Each of the 30 T cell receptor beta chains below was sequenced from the same sample in a study of response to subunit inactivated influenza vaccine. TCRdb re-called the RT-PCR reads with MiXCR, one entry per CDR3 protein. This sample has about 500,000 distinct CDR3 sequences, with about 15% found just once. Specimen: CD4+ T cells sorted from PBMCs, collected less than 30 months after vaccination. The receptors here all came from a man aged 45 to 70 who received an inactivated influenza vaccine.

This clonotype was seen only a few times. The chain links TRBV12-3 or TRBV12-4 to TRBJ1-1; no definite D call. Trimming left V 5 bases short and J 4 bases short, with 14 bases between. The CDR3 consists of 14 residues. CDR3 sequence: CASSLSGGITEAFF. As DNA, the CDR3 is TGTGCCAGCAGTCTCTCCGGAGGGATCACTGAAGCTTTCTTT.

This clonotype was observed at least ten times. The chain combines TRBV5-1 with TRBJ2-3; 9 bases are a match to TRBD1. CDR1 is SGHRS and CDR2 is YFSETQ in the germline V gene. Trimming at V came to 0 bases and at J to 1 base, leaving 0 bases not matched to a gene. CDR3 size: 15 residues. The CDR3 DNA reads as TGCGCCAGCAGCTTGGGGACAGGGGGCACAGATACGCAGTATTTT. It codes for CASSLGTGGTDTQYF.

This clonotype has only a few counts. CDR3 loop: CASSLSPGGGNEQFF. The DNA of the CDR3 is TGTGCCAGCAGCCTCTCTCCCGGAGGGGGTAATGAGCAGTTCTTC. V and J are TRBV3-1 and TRBJ2-1; the D gene could be TRBD1 or TRBD2 (6 bases each). V lost 4 bases and J 7 bases, leaving 17 bases between the germline ends. The CDR3 contains 15 residues. CDR1 is LGHDT and CDR2 is YNNKEL in the germline V gene (reference sequence).

The V gene is TRBV2, the J gene TRBJ2-1; TRBD1 is a possible D gene (6 bases). V lost 3 bases, J lost 9 bases, and 18 bases lay in between. In germline, CDR1 is SNHLY, CDR2 FYNNEI. This CDR3 has 15 residues. CDR3 sequence reads: CASSERGQRLGEQFF. CDR3 DNA sequence: TGTGCCAGCAGTGAGAGGGGACAACGCTTAGGTGAGCAGTTCTTC. Full variable domain (remainder filled in from reference TRBV2 and TRBJ2-1): EPEVTQTPSHQVTQMGQEVILRCVPISNHLYFYWYRQILGQKVEFLVSFYNNEISEKSEIFDDQFSVERPDGSNFTLKIRSTKLEDSAMYFCASSERGQRLGEQFFGPGTRLTVL.

The chain combines TRBV6-1 with TRBJ2-1; D ambiguous. Germline CDR1 and CDR2: MNHNS and SASEGT. Trimming pared 6 bases from V and 0 bases from J, leaving 12 bases between. The CDR3 covers 15 residues. The DNA for the CDR3 is TGTGCCAGCAGCGTACACAGTAGCTCCTACAATGAGCAGTTCTTC. This sequence encodes CASSVHSSSYNEQFF.

This clonotype was counted ten times or more. V usage is TRBV5-1 and J usage is TRBJ2-3, with D unclear. Trimming left V 3 bases short and J 0 bases short, with 8 bases between. Germline values: CDR1 SGHRS, CDR2 YFSETQ. The CDR3 loop spans 14 amino acids. The CDR3: CASSWKDSTDTQYF. The DNA of the CDR3 is TGCGCCAGCAGCTGGAAGGACAGCACAGATACGCAGTATTTT. The full variable domain, completed using reference TRBV5-1 and TRBJ2-3, is KAGVTQTPRYLIKTRGQQVTLSCSPISGHRSVSWYQQTPGQGLQFLFEYFSETQRNKGNFPGRFSGRQFSNSRSEMNVSTLELGDSALYLCASSWKDSTDTQYFGPGTRLTVL.

The V and J genes are TRBV6-1 and TRBJ2-1, with a weak D call TRBD1 (5 bases). V was cut by 7 bases and J by 5 bases, with 24 bases left in between. The germline CDR1 and CDR2 sequences are MNHNS and SASEGT. CDR3 size: 17 residues. The CDR3 sequence is CASTAIKGQGTNNEQFF. CDR3 DNA sequence: TGTGCCAGCACCGCTATTAAGGGGCAGGGAACCAACAATGAGCAGTTCTTC.

This clonotype was detected many times. The genes are TRBV5-4 and TRBJ2-3, with 13 positions matching TRBD2. After removal of 4 bases from V and 8 bases from J, the junction contained 19 bases not matched to a gene. Germline V gives CDR1 SGHNT, CDR2 YYREEE (reference sequence). CDR3 length: 19 residues. CDR3 amino acids: CASSLGLAGTVVSGGTQYF. In DNA form, the CDR3 reads TGTGCCAGCAGCCTGGGACTAGCGGGAACCGTAGTGTCGGGTGGTACGCAGTATTTT.

The chain employs TRBV7-8 and TRBJ1-6; no reliable D call. From germline, CDR1 is SGHVS and CDR2 FQNEAQ. The CDR3 spans 15 residues. V was trimmed by 1 base and J by 5 bases, leaving 9 bases between them. Written as DNA, the CDR3 is TGTGCCAGCAGCTTAGAACGGGAGGATAATTCACCCCTCCACTTT. Translated: CASSLEREDNSPLHF. Variable domain in full (rest from reference TRBV7-8 and TRBJ1-6): GAGVSQSPRYKVAKRGQDVALRCDPISGHVSLFWYQQALGQGPEFLTYFQNEAQLDKSGLPSDRFFAERPEGSVSTLKIQRTQQEDSAVYLCASSLEREDNSPLHFGNGTRLTVT.

The chain is built from TRBV11-2 and TRBJ1-6; unclear D gene. This CDR3 has 15 amino acids. The V end was cut by 0 bases, the J end by 5 bases, with 8 bases between. Germline V CDR1 and CDR2: SGHAT, FQNNGV. The CDR3 nucleotides are TGTGCCAGCAGCTTAGAGAGGACCAATAATTCACCCCTCCACTTT. This codes for CASSLERTNNSPLHF.

This clonotype appeared a few times. The chain links TRBV11-1 to TRBJ2-5, with D possibly being TRBD2 (5 bases). Germline lookup yields CDR1 SGHAT and CDR2 FQDESV (reference sequence). Trimming took off 5 bases at V and 7 bases at J, with 14 bases between the two ends. The CDR3 runs to 13 residues. The CDR3 region is CASSPAERWTQYF. Here the CDR3 DNA reads TGTGCCAGCAGCCCAGCGGAACGTTGGACCCAGTACTTC.

This clonotype was seen more than once but under ten times. The genes are TRBV11-2 and TRBJ2-3; TRBD2 might be the D (7 bases). The CDR3 contains 17 residues. V was trimmed by 3 bases and J by 0 bases, leaving 16 bases between them. The germline CDR1 and CDR2 sequences are SGHAT and FQNNGV. The CDR3 sequence: CASSLSGGRASTDTQYF. Written as DNA, the CDR3 is TGTGCCAGCAGCTTGTCGGGGGGCAGGGCCAGCACAGATACGCAGTATTTT. Variable domain in full (rest from reference TRBV11-2 and TRBJ2-3): EAGVAQSPRYKIIEKRQSVAFWCNPISGHATLYWYQQILGQGPKLLIQFQNNGVVDDSQLPKDRFSAERLKGVDSTLKIQPAKLEDSAVYLCASSLSGGRASTDTQYFGPGTRLTVL.

This clonotype has a handful of counts. The chain couples TRBV20-1 to TRBJ2-3, with 16 bases lining up with TRBD2. This CDR3 is built from 16 residues. Per germline, CDR1 DFQATT and CDR2 SNEGSKA (reference sequence). V lost 3 bases to trimming and J lost 4 bases; unmatched junction nucleotides: 4. The CDR3 sequence is CSASGTSGGAADTQYF. The DNA of the CDR3 is TGCAGTGCTAGCGGGACTAGCGGGGGGGCGGCAGATACGCAGTATTTT.

The chain uses TRBV5-1 and TRBJ2-1; TRBD1 is a possible D gene (5 bases). This CDR3 has 17 amino acids. V lost 0 bases to trimming and J lost 0 bases, with 13 bases between them. The V gene's germline CDR1 is SGHRS and CDR2 YFSETQ. The CDR3 is CASSLVFGQGSYNEQFF. In DNA form, the CDR3 reads TGCGCCAGCAGCTTGGTTTTCGGGCAGGGCTCCTACAATGAGCAGTTCTTC.

This clonotype was detected a few times. V usage is TRBV18 and J usage is TRBJ2-2; no clear D. The V gene lost 2 bases and the J gene lost 7 bases, with 8 bases spanning the gap. Looked up from germline, CDR1 is KGHSH and CDR2 is LQKENI. This CDR3 comprises 13 residues. The CDR3 reads CASSPKRVGELFF. Here the CDR3 DNA reads TGTGCCAGCTCACCAAAAAGGGTCGGGGAGCTGTTTTTT.

In this sample, this clonotype is medium-sized. The V gene is TRBV4-2, the J gene TRBJ2-5, with D perhaps matching TRBD2 (5 bases). CDR1 and CDR2 from the germline V gene are LGHNA and YNFKEQ. Trimming removed 4 bases from V and 2 bases from J, with 17 bases in between. This CDR3 has 16 amino acids. The CDR3: CASSPSSAAEQETQYF. The CDR3 coding sequence is TGTGCCAGCAGCCCCTCGAGCGCAGCGGAGCAAGAGACCCAGTACTTC.

This chain joins TRBV12-3 or TRBV12-4 and TRBJ1-2; the match to TRBD1 covers 9 bases. The CDR3 has 13 amino acids. Trimming cost V 5 bases and J 6 bases; bases outside gene matches: 4. The CDR3 DNA is TGTGCCAGCAGTACAGGGGGCAGAAATGGCTACACCTTC. Translation gives CASSTGGRNGYTF.

This clonotype came up once. This chain uses TRBV3-1 with TRBJ2-5; a weak D match, TRBD2 (7 bases). V was pared by 3 bases and J by 4 bases, with 18 bases between. The CDR3 is 16 amino acids. The germline gives CDR1 LGHDT, CDR2 YNNKEL (reference sequence). DNA for the CDR3: TGTGCCAGCAGCCACCCTAACCGGGGGGCGGGAGAGACCCAGTACTTC. It is translated as CASSHPNRGAGETQYF.

This clonotype appeared many times. The rearrangement links TRBV7-9 to TRBJ2-2, with a weak D call TRBD1 (6 bases). Trimming removed 4 bases at V and 5 bases at J, with 8 bases between. Germline V CDR1 and CDR2: SEHNR, FQNEAQ (reference sequence). CDR3 length: 13 residues. The CDR3 nucleotides read TGTGCCAGCAGCTCCACAGGGACCGGGGAGCTGTTTTTT. It yields the protein CASSSTGTGELFF.

This clonotype appeared many times. This chain joins TRBV10-3 and TRBJ1-1; D not certain. The CDR3 is 13 amino acids. Germline CDR1 ENHRY, CDR2 SYGVKD. V dropped 4 bases and J dropped 2 bases, with 8 bases sitting between them. CDR3 in amino acids: CAISGLANTEAFF. CDR3 nucleotide sequence: TGTGCCATCAGTGGTCTAGCCAACACTGAAGCTTTCTTT.

The chain uses TRBV7-9 and TRBJ2-2; D gene uncertain. The length of the CDR3 is 13 residues. The germline CDR1 and CDR2 sequences are SEHNR and FQNEAQ (reference sequence). V gave up 3 bases and J gave up 7 bases, with 9 bases separating them. The CDR3 loop reads CASSFEVGGELFF. The CDR3 DNA follows: TGTGCCAGCAGCTTCGAGGTCGGCGGGGAGCTGTTTTTT.

This clonotype was counted a few times. The chain couples TRBV5-1 to TRBJ1-5; 9 bases match TRBD1. V shed 4 bases and J 7 bases; nucleotides not matched to a gene: 6. There are 14 residues in the CDR3. Germline V lookup: CDR1 SGHRS, CDR2 YFSETQ. The CDR3 DNA reads as TGCGCCAGCAGCACCGGGACAGGGAGCCAGCCCCAGCATTTT. Translation gives CASSTGTGSQPQHF.

Points on this clonotype: This may arise from a read error, as a much more abundant clone is one base away. This sequence joins TRBV6-1 and TRBJ1-1; weak D call: TRBD1 (5 bases). Trimming cost V 6 bases and J 4 bases, with 9 bases left between them. The CDR3 covers 12 residues. Germline V gene sequence: CDR1 MNHNS, CDR2 SASEGT. The CDR3 here is CASSWGGTEAFF. CDR3 bases: TGTGCCAGCAGCTGGGGGGGCACTGAAGCTTTCTTT.

This clonotype was detected only a few times. The CDR3 here is CASSLQEELKETQYF. CDR3 DNA: TGTGCCAGCAGCCTCCAAGAGGAACTCAAAGAGACCCAGTACTTC. The gene calls are TRBV3-1 and TRBJ2-5; D unresolved. V lost 4 bases and J 3 bases, leaving 15 bases between the germline ends. CDR1 is LGHDT, CDR2 YNNKEL, per germline (reference sequence). The CDR3 spans 15 residues.

This clonotype was seen a few times. The chain carries TRBV10-3 and TRBJ2-5, with TRBD1 matching 9 bases. The germline gives CDR1 ENHRY, CDR2 SYGVKD. The CDR3 totals 16 residues. The V and J ends lost 8 bases and 2 bases, in that order; junction bases with no gene match: 12. The CDR3 coding sequence is TGTGCCATCGGGGGGGGACAGGGAAGATTACAAGAGACCCAGTACTTC. Its translation: CAIGGGQGRLQETQYF.

The CDR3 DNA follows: TGTGCCAGCAGCAAAAAGGGAGCCAGACCACAAGAGACCCAGTACTTC. Translated, it gives CASSKKGARPQETQYF. This chain connects TRBV21-1 to TRBJ2-5; the table's D call, TRBD2, has no DNA check behind it. TRBV21-1 counts as a pseudogene. The CDR3 extends over 16 amino acids.

Only a few counts were recorded for this clonotype. The chain carries TRBV6-1 and TRBJ2-2, with unresolved D. V lost 5 bases and J 6 bases, leaving 10 bases between the germline ends. CDR1 and CDR2 from the germline V gene are MNHNS and SASEGT. The CDR3 contains 13 residues. The CDR3 DNA reads as TGTGCCAGCAGTCCGCGGAGCGCCGGGGAGCTGTTTTTT. Its translation is CASSPRSAGELFF.

This chain uses TRBV18 with TRBJ2-3; D not resolved. Germline loops: CDR1 KGHSH, CDR2 LQKENI. Trimming took off 2 bases at V and 1 base at J, with 10 bases between the two ends. The CDR3 is 15 residues long. CDR3 bases: TGTGCCAGCTCACCATCGGCTGCTGGCACAGATACGCAGTATTTT. Protein: CASSPSAAGTDTQYF.

The V and J genes are TRBV27 and TRBJ2-7; 11 bases agree with TRBD1. This CDR3 is 14 amino acids long. The V gene end was trimmed by 5 bases and the J gene end by 9 bases; junction bases not matched to a gene: 9. Germline-derived CDR1 and CDR2 are MNHEY and SMNVEV (reference sequence). This CDR3 is CASSARTGGAGQYF. In nucleotides, the CDR3 is TGTGCCAGCAGTGCGCGGACAGGGGGCGCAGGGCAGTACTTC.

In this sample, this clonotype turned up a few times. CDR3 sequence reads: CASSYGGRGQPQHF. The CDR3 nucleotides are TGTGCCAGCAGTTACGGGGGGCGCGGACAGCCCCAGCATTTT. The V gene is TRBV27, the J gene TRBJ1-5; TRBD1 might be the D (6 bases). V was cut by 4 bases and J by 7 bases, with 14 bases left in between. Germline V lookup: CDR1 MNHEY, CDR2 SMNVEV (reference sequence). The CDR3 extends over 14 amino acids.